This is a list of T cell receptor beta chains from one sample in a study of blood T cell repertoires in COVID-19. The assay was immunoSEQ multiplex PCR, and TCRdb's table has in-frame clones only and misses some. The table has fewer than 40,000 clones, around 85% seen once; the top ten hold around 25%. Material: peripheral blood. All receptors come from a woman at least 80 years old with active or convalescent COVID-19. Each CDR3 is given with its conserved first and last residue. A D gene is named only where the DNA matches it firmly. Clone size is given for some rows only: seen once, a few or many times, or a class if the clone is expanded.

.	TRBV5-1	TRBJ2-3	.	TGCGCCAGCAGTTCAAGACAGGGAGGATTTGCAGATACGCAGTATTTT	CASSSRQGGFADTQYF
.	TRBV4-1	TRBJ2-4	once	TGCGCCAGCAGCCAAGATCTCGCCGGGAACATTCAGTACTTC	CASSQDLAGNIQYF
.	TRBV19	TRBJ1-5	.	TGTGCCAGTAGTATCTCCCGGGATCGGCCCCAGCATTTT	CASSISRDRPQHF
.	TRBV21-1	TRBJ2-7	.	TGTGCCAGCAGCAAAGGTTACAGGGGTTTGTTGGAGCAGTACTTC	CASSKGYRGLLEQYF
TRBD2	TRBV4-2	TRBJ2-3	few	TGTGCCAGCAGCCAAGACCGACTAGCGGGGGGGGCTCTCACAGATACGCAGTATTTT	CASSQDRLAGGALTDTQYF
.	TRBV19	TRBJ2-1	once	TGTGCCAGTAGTATACGGGACAATGAGCAGTTCTTC	CASSIRDNEQFF
.	TRBV5-1	TRBJ2-7	.	TGCGCCAGCAGTTTTTCCACAGGGTTGCTGGAGCAGTACTTC	CASSFSTGLLEQYF
TRBD1	TRBV18	TRBJ1-3	.	TGTGCCAGCTCGACAGGGGCCGGAAACACCATATATTTT	CASSTGAGNTIYF
TRBD2	TRBV3-1/TRBV3-2	TRBJ2-2	few	TGTGCCAGCAGCCAACGGTTAGCACTAGCGGTGGCCGGGGAGCTGTTTTTT	CASSQRLALAVAGELFF
TRBD1	TRBV9	TRBJ1-2	.	TGTGCCAGCAGCGTTGGACAGGATCGTGGCTACACCTTC	CASSVGQDRGYTF
TRBD2	TRBV6-5	TRBJ2-7	.	TGTGCCAGCAGTTGGTATAGCGGGGGAAGCTCCTACGAGCAGTACTTC	CASSWYSGGSSYEQYF
.	TRBV5-5	TRBJ2-1	.	TGTGCCAGCAGCTTGCTGGGGGGTGCCTACAATGAGCAGTTCTTC	CASSLLGGAYNEQFF
TRBD1	TRBV5-6	TRBJ1-2	.	TGTGCCAGCAGCTCACCTGACAGGGAGGGCTACACCTTC	CASSSPDREGYTF
.	TRBV5-6	TRBJ1-2	once	TGTGCCAGCAGCAAGGGCCGGGGTGGGGATGGCTACACCTTC	CASSKGRGGDGYTF
TRBD2	TRBV4-1	TRBJ2-2	.	TGCGCCAGCAGCCAGACCGATCTAGCGGCCGGGGAGCTGTTTTTT	CASSQTDLAAGELFF